What follows is one TCR beta chain and its context. Sequenced by immunoSEQ multiplex PCR; TCRdb stores in-frame clones only, minus some. The repertoire consists of 170,000 or so clones, with around nine tenths occurring once and the leading ten covering around 1.5%. The data are from a study of control samples from healthy donors and cancer patients. This CDR3 has 16 residues. After removal of 3 bases from V and 1 base from J, the junction contained 6 bases not matched to a gene. Germline CDR1 reads MRHNA; CDR2 reads SNTAGT. The chain links TRBV6-4 to TRBJ2-3; 8 positions match TRBD2. What was sequenced was blood. The receptor comes from a man aged 25 to 40 in good health. CDR3 in DNA: TGTGCCAGCAGTGAAGATAGCGGGGCGGGCACAGATACGCAGTATTTT. As protein: CASSEDSGAGTDTQYF.